A single sample is the source of the 16 T cell receptor beta chains below, sequenced in a study of shared clonotypes between healthy human individuals. Sequenced by immunoSEQ multiplex PCR; TCRdb stores in-frame clones only, minus some. The sample has roughly 760,000 clones, under 80% seen once; the top ten hold 1.5% to 2%. The specimen was memory CD4+ T cells sorted from blood. This sample's subset: CD45RA-negative fraction. The receptors derive from a woman younger than 45 in good health.

The rearrangement joins TRBV28 to TRBJ2-1, with 7 nucleotides matching TRBD1. CDR1 is MDHEN, CDR2 SYDVKM, per germline. The CDR3 contains 15 residues. With 7 bases clipped from V and 6 bases from J, the junction kept 12 bases outside the gene matches. The CDR3 nucleotides read TGTGCCAGCATCCCGGGGACAGTGGCCTTCAATGAGCAGTTCTTC. This codes for CASIPGTVAFNEQFF.

This clone was seen only once. The chain combines TRBV11-2 with TRBJ2-2; 8 nucleotides line up with TRBD1. The CDR3 totals 15 residues. J was trimmed by 3 bases and V by 6 bases; bases with no gene match: 6. From germline, CDR1 is SGHAT and CDR2 FQNNGV. CDR3 in amino acids: CASRLGQADTGELFF. The CDR3 bases are TGTGCCAGCAGGCTGGGACAGGCCGACACCGGGGAGCTGTTTTTT. Full variable domain (missing parts from reference TRBV11-2 and TRBJ2-2): EAGVAQSPRYKIIEKRQSVAFWCNPISGHATLYWYQQILGQGPKLLIQFQNNGVVDDSQLPKDRFSAERLKGVDSTLKIQPAKLEDSAVYLCASRLGQADTGELFFGEGSRLTVL.

In this sample, this clone turned up once. The chain is built from TRBV19 and TRBJ2-7, with 9 positions matching TRBD1. CDR1 and CDR2 from the germline V gene are LNHDA and SQIVND (reference sequence). V gave up 0 bases and J gave up 4 bases; unmatched junction bases: 1. This CDR3 region has 14 residues. This CDR3 reads CASSIEGTGYEQYF. The CDR3 nucleotides are TGTGCCAGTAGTATAGAGGGGACAGGGTACGAGCAGTACTTC. The variable domain in full, completed from reference TRBV19 and TRBJ2-7, reads DGGITQSPKYLFRKEGQNVTLSCEQNLNHDAMYWYRQDPGQGLRLIYYSQIVNDFQKGDIAEGYSVSREKKESFPLTVTSAQKNPTAFYLCASSIEGTGYEQYFGPGTRLTVT.

This clone came up many times. V usage is TRBV6-4 and J usage is TRBJ2-2, with 10 bases aligning to TRBD2. CDR1 is MRHNA and CDR2 is SNTAGT in the germline V gene. V lost 4 bases to trimming and J lost 6 bases; unmatched junction nucleotides: 5. The CDR3 consists of 15 residues. CDR3 DNA: TGTGCCAGCAGTGTCCTAGCGGGAGTCCCCGGGGAGCTGTTTTTT. Its translation is CASSVLAGVPGELFF.

The chain employs TRBV6-5 and TRBJ2-1; no definite D call. Germline values: CDR1 MNHEY, CDR2 SVGAGI. V was trimmed by 5 bases and J by 7 bases, leaving 12 bases between them. The CDR3 length is 13 residues. CDR3 sequence reads: CASSEADPNEQFF. CDR3 in DNA: TGTGCCAGCAGTGAAGCAGACCCGAATGAGCAGTTCTTC.

V usage is TRBV5-1 and J usage is TRBJ2-7; perhaps TRBD1 as D (6 bases). This CDR3 region has 13 residues. V shed 1 base and J shed 5 bases, with 10 bases lying between them. The germline V gene encodes CDR1 SGHRS and CDR2 YFSETQ. CDR3 in amino acids: CASSLSGAHEQYF. For the CDR3, the DNA is TGCGCCAGCAGCTTGTCAGGGGCCCACGAGCAGTACTTC. Complete variable domain (other parts from reference TRBV5-1 and TRBJ2-7): KAGVTQTPRYLIKTRGQQVTLSCSPISGHRSVSWYQQTPGQGLQFLFEYFSETQRNKGNFPGRFSGRQFSNSRSEMNVSTLELGDSALYLCASSLSGAHEQYFGPGTRLTVT.

This clone was recorded a few times. This rearrangement joins TRBV2 to TRBJ1-2; perhaps TRBD1 as D (6 bases). Germline lookup yields CDR1 SNHLY and CDR2 FYNNEI. V was pared by 3 bases and J by 4 bases, with 9 bases between. CDR3 length: 13 residues. CDR3 nucleotide sequence: TGTGCCAGCAGTGATACAGGGTCCTATGGCTACACCTTC. This sequence encodes CASSDTGSYGYTF.

This rearrangement joins TRBV30 to TRBJ1-5; D may be TRBD1 (6 bases). V lost 3 bases and J 2 bases, leaving 14 bases between the germline ends. Germline assignment: CDR1 GTSNPN and CDR2 SVGIG (reference sequence). The CDR3 length is 15 residues. Here the CDR3 reads CAWSPGTLGNQPQHF. In DNA, the CDR3 is TGTGCCTGGAGCCCAGGGACACTTGGCAATCAGCCCCAGCATTTT.

Comments on this clone: Within the sample, other DNA sequences also encode this same CDR3. The chain links TRBV18 to TRBJ2-5; unclear D gene. V was clipped by 6 bases and J by 3 bases, with 5 bases between them. Germline CDR1 KGHSH, CDR2 LQKENI. The CDR3 sequence is 11 residues long. In DNA, the CDR3 is TGTGCCAGCTCGTCTAAAGAGACCCAGTACTTC. Translation: CASSSKETQYF.

This CDR3 is CASSEQGEGKLFF. Here the CDR3 DNA reads TGTGCCAGCAGTGAACAGGGGGAGGGAAAACTGTTTTTT. The gene calls are TRBV6-1 and TRBJ1-4; 7 positions match TRBD1. V lost 2 bases and J lost 10; bases outside the gene matches: 4. The CDR3 consists of 13 residues. The germline V gene encodes CDR1 MNHNS and CDR2 SASEGT.

The chain has TRBV6-6 and TRBJ1-3; D uncertain. The CDR3 has 13 amino acids. The germline V gene encodes CDR1 MNHNY and CDR2 SVGAGI (reference sequence). The V and J ends lost 6 bases and 3 bases respectively, with 9 bases between them. For the CDR3, the DNA is TGTGCCAGCAGGGGCGACTATGGAAACACCATATATTTT. Its protein product is CASRGDYGNTIYF.

The rearrangement joins TRBV19 to TRBJ2-1; the match to TRBD2 covers 7 bases. The J segment lost 0 bases and the V segment lost 6 bases, leaving 2 bases of the junction unmatched. The CDR3 consists of 14 residues. Germline V lookup: CDR1 LNHDA, CDR2 SQIVND (reference sequence). DNA of the CDR3: TGTGCCAGTAGGTCGGGAGGCTCCTACAATGAGCAGTTCTTC. Its protein is CASRSGGSYNEQFF.

V and J are TRBV6-1 and TRBJ2-5, with 8 nucleotides matching TRBD1. The V segment lost 3 bases and the J segment 8 bases; nucleotides outside the gene matches: 8. The germline V gene encodes CDR1 MNHNS and CDR2 SASEGT. The CDR3 extends over 14 amino acids. As DNA, the CDR3 is TGTGCCAGCAGTGATGCGGGACAGGTGAAAACCCAGTACTTC. Its protein is CASSDAGQVKTQYF.

CDR3 amino acids: CAYRKAGGGDTQYF. CDR3 in DNA: TGTGCCTACAGAAAGGCGGGAGGCGGAGATACGCAGTATTTT. The J gene is TRBJ2-3, the V gene TRBV30; 8 bases are a match to TRBD2. V shed 7 bases and J 5 bases; nucleotides not matched to a gene: 11. This CDR3 comprises 14 residues. The germline V gene encodes CDR1 GTSNPN and CDR2 SVGIG (reference sequence).

The chain couples TRBV2 to TRBJ1-3; possibly TRBD1 for D (6 bases). V lost 6 bases, J lost 1 base, and 13 bases lay in between. CDR3 length: 15 residues. Germline V CDR1 and CDR2: SNHLY, FYNNEI. As DNA, the CDR3 is TGTGCCAGCAGGGTCGGACAGCCTTCTGGAAACACCATATATTTT. Translation gives CASRVGQPSGNTIYF.

This chain connects TRBV27 to TRBJ1-2; D perhaps matches TRBD1 (6 bases). The V gene lost 7 bases and the J gene lost 8 bases, with 20 bases spanning the gap. Germline CDR1 reads MNHEY; CDR2 reads SMNVEV (reference sequence). The CDR3 loop spans 14 amino acids. CDR3: CASTFSRDTPGYTF. CDR3 in DNA: TGTGCCAGCACCTTTTCCCGGGACACCCCGGGCTACACCTTC.